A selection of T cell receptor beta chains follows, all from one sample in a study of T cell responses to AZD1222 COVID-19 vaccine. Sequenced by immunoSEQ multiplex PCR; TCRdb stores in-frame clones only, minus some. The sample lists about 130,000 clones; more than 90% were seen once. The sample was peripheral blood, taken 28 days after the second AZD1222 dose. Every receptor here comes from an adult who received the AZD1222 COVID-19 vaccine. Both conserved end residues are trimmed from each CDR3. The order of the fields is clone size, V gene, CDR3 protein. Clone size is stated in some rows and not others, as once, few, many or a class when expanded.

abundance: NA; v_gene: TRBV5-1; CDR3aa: ASSFIGRFSGYEQY
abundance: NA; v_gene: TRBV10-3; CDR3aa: AINPERAGTGELF
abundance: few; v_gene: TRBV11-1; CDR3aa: ASSLGTSGDNEQF
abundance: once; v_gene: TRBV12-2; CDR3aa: ASRFPTPGQGIVGNTIY
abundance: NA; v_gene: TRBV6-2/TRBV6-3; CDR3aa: ASSLRGFYGYT
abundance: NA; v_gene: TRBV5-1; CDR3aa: ASSLEPLEVNTQY
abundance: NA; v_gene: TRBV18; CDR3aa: ASSKGQGNNSPLH
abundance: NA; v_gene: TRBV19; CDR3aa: ASRDRGQGTDTQY
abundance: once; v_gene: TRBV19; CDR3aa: ASSMLGTGVGANVLT
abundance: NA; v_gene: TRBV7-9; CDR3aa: ASKVSGRPNEQF
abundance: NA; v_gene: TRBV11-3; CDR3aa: ASSQGHFTDTQY
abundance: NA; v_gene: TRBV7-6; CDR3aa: ASSYSTGSYEQY
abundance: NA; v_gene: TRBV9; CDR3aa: ASSLDRANEQF
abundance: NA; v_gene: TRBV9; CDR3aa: ASSLLPRAPDTEAF
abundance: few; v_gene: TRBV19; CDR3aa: ASSGTSYNEQF
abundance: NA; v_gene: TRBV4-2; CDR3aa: ASSPLAENEQF
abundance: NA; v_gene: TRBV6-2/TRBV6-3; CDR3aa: ASSREVGELF
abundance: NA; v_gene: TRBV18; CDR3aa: ASSSPLQGDYEQY
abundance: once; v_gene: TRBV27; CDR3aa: ASSNTATNEKLF
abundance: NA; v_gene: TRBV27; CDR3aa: ASRRTETYNEQF
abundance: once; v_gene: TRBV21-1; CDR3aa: ASSKALSHPLPNYGYT
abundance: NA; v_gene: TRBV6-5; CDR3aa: ASSYIGQGAREKLF
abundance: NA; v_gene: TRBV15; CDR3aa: ATSRDGWGADTQY
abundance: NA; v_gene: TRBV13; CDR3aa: ASSLSGGRKWGYGYT
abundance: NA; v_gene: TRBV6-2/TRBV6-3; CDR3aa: ASSLLLYGHTEAF
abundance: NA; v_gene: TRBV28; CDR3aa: ASNSGTYEKLF
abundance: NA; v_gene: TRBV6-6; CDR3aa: ASGAGRGEAF
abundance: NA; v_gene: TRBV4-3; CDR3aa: ASSQDGGDSGANVLT
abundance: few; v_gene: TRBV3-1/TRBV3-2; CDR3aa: ASSQGGAGRNEKLF